This TCR beta chain is from a study of T cells in localized non-small cell lung cancer. Measured with immunoSEQ multiplex PCR; TCRdb has only the in-frame clones, and not every one. The profile shows about 76,000 clones, 70% to 85% of them singletons. This CDR3 has 14 amino acids. Trimming left V 0 bases short and J 7 bases short, with 13 bases between. Germline V gives CDR1 SGHNT, CDR2 YYREEE (reference sequence). This clonotype originated in a female donor over 55 with stage I lung adenocarcinoma. The chain carries TRBV5-4 and TRBJ1-2; possibly TRBD1 for D (6 bases). Sequencing used peripheral blood, obtained before any cancer treatment. The CDR3 is CASSLVEGGTGYTF. The CDR3 region has the DNA TGTGCCAGCAGCTTGGTCGAGGGGGGCACTGGCTACACCTTC.